Listed below are T cell receptor beta chains from one sample, sequenced in a study of blood T cell repertoires in COVID-19. Repertoires were generated with immunoSEQ multiplex PCR, while TCRdb's copy carries only in-frame clones and drops some. The profile shows 240,000 or so clones, approximately 90% of them singletons. Sequencing was carried out using PBMCs or T cells enriched from blood (not recorded which). The receptors here all came from a man in his fifties or sixties who had been exposed to COVID-19. Each CDR3 is given with its conserved first and last residue. D genes are given only for firm matches. Part of the rows lack a size; the others show once, few, many or a class for expanded clones.

d_gene	v_gene	j_gene	abundance	CDR3aa	CDR3nt
TRBD1	TRBV18	TRBJ1-2	NA	CASSPTGFRSSDYGYTF	TGTGCCAGCTCACCGACAGGGTTTAGGTCTTCCGACTATGGCTACACCTTC
TRBD1	TRBV28	TRBJ1-2	NA	CASSTGTGGIRRGYTF	TGTGCCAGCAGTACCGGGACAGGGGGAATACGACGTGGCTACACCTTC
NA	TRBV12-3/TRBV12-4	TRBJ1-1	NA	CASRLRENTEAFF	TGTGCCAGCAGACTACGGGAGAACACTGAAGCTTTCTTT
NA	TRBV15	TRBJ1-2	NA	CATSRDLGGAGGYTF	TGTGCCACCAGCAGAGATCTGGGAGGGGCTGGTGGCTACACCTTC
NA	TRBV2	TRBJ2-1	NA	CASSEQGTDEQFF	TGTGCCAGCAGTGAACAGGGGACGGATGAGCAGTTCTTC
NA	TRBV4-1	TRBJ2-1	few	CASSQDVGGLGEQFF	TGCGCCAGCAGCCAAGATGTTGGAGGGCTCGGTGAGCAGTTCTTC
NA	TRBV5-1	TRBJ2-6	NA	CASSLSGANVLTF	TGCGCCAGCAGCCTCTCTGGGGCCAACGTCCTGACTTTC
NA	TRBV28	TRBJ1-1	NA	CASSLFHSSNTEAFF	TGTGCCAGCAGTTTATTCCACTCTTCGAACACTGAAGCTTTCTTT
NA	TRBV28	TRBJ2-5	NA	CASSSGAWETQYF	TGTGCCAGCAGCTCAGGGGCATGGGAGACCCAGTACTTC
TRBD1	TRBV10-1	TRBJ2-1	NA	CASSPGTVVGEQFF	TGCGCCAGCAGCCCTGGGACAGTGGTGGGGGAGCAGTTCTTC
NA	TRBV30	TRBJ1-5	NA	CAWSVGGSNQPQHF	TGTGCCTGGAGTGTAGGAGGGTCCAATCAGCCCCAGCATTTT
TRBD1	TRBV3-1/TRBV3-2	TRBJ1-2	NA	CASSSPETGNYGYTF	TGTGCCAGCAGCTCCCCGGAGACAGGGAACTATGGCTACACCTTC
NA	TRBV15	TRBJ1-5	NA	CATSRDIGNQPQHF	TGTGCCACCAGCAGAGATATTGGCAATCAGCCCCAGCATTTT
NA	TRBV19	TRBJ2-2	NA	CASSNRTSNTGELFF	TGTGCCAGTAGTAACAGGACGTCGAACACCGGGGAGCTGTTTTTT
NA	TRBV18	TRBJ1-3	NA	CASSRNRVRSGNTIYF	TGTGCCAGCTCACGTAACCGGGTTCGCTCTGGAAACACCATATATTTT
TRBD1	TRBV28	TRBJ1-2	NA	CASSSGTGGGLAYGYTF	TGTGCCAGCAGTTCCGGGACAGGGGGAGGGTTGGCCTATGGCTACACCTTC
TRBD1	TRBV30	TRBJ1-3	NA	CACTPLQGAGNTIYF	TGTGCCTGTACACCCCTACAGGGGGCTGGAAACACCATATATTTT
TRBD2	TRBV5-1	TRBJ2-1	NA	CASSLDGLAEQFF	TGCGCCAGCAGCTTAGATGGACTAGCTGAGCAGTTCTTC
TRBD2	TRBV11-3	TRBJ2-1	NA	CASSLILAAHNEQFF	TGTGCCAGCAGCTTAATACTAGCGGCCCACAATGAGCAGTTCTTC
NA	TRBV28	TRBJ2-1	NA	CASSLLPGERVDNEQFF	TGTGCCAGCAGTTTACTACCCGGGGAGCGGGTCGACAATGAGCAGTTCTTC
TRBD2	TRBV18	TRBJ2-1	NA	CASSPGLAGYNEQFF	TGTGCCAGCTCACCAGGACTAGCGGGTTACAATGAGCAGTTCTTC
TRBD1	TRBV25-1	TRBJ1-1	NA	CASSIRDRRNTEAFF	TGTGCCAGCAGTATCCGGGACAGACGGAACACTGAAGCTTTCTTT
NA	TRBV9	TRBJ1-2	NA	CASSGEGIYGYTF	TGTGCCAGCAGCGGGGAGGGAATCTATGGCTACACCTTC
NA	TRBV3-1/TRBV3-2	TRBJ1-5	NA	CASSRGLGGQPQHF	TGTGCCAGCAGCCGGGGACTAGGGGGTCAGCCCCAGCATTTT
TRBD1	TRBV9	TRBJ2-3	NA	CASSAWSDRLTDTQYF	TGTGCCAGCAGCGCCTGGTCGGACAGGCTCACAGATACGCAGTATTTT
TRBD2	TRBV28	TRBJ2-1	once	CASSSTGLAGGFYNEQFF	TGTGCCAGCAGTTCCACGGGACTAGCGGGGGGGTTTTACAATGAGCAGTTCTTC
NA	TRBV7-2	TRBJ2-3	NA	CASSLGPSSPGDTQYF	TGTGCCAGCAGCTTAGGACCTTCTAGCCCCGGCGATACGCAGTATTTT
TRBD1	TRBV5-4	TRBJ1-1	NA	CASSLGQGRNTEAFF	TGTGCCAGCAGCCTGGGACAGGGGAGGAACACTGAAGCTTTCTTT
NA	TRBV5-8	TRBJ1-2	NA	CASSQTNYGYTF	TGTGCCAGCAGTCAGACTAACTATGGCTACACCTTC
NA	TRBV29-1	TRBJ1-1	NA	CSGSRGETEAFF	TGCAGCGGATCCAGGGGAGAAACTGAAGCTTTCTTT
NA	TRBV21-1	TRBJ1-1	once	CASSEEGQGKNTEAFF	TGTGCCAGCAGCGAAGAGGGACAGGGGAAGAACACTGAAGCTTTCTTT
NA	TRBV5-1	TRBJ2-1	NA	CASSLDPGVTYNEQFF	TGCGCCAGCAGCTTGGATCCGGGAGTGACCTACAATGAGCAGTTCTTC
TRBD1	TRBV7-9	TRBJ2-3	NA	CASSLRPTGAPTDTQYF	TGTGCCAGCAGCTTAAGACCTACAGGGGCGCCTACAGATACGCAGTATTTT
NA	TRBV9	TRBJ1-5	NA	CASSPYRVGQPQHF	TGTGCCAGCAGCCCCTACCGGGTTGGTCAGCCCCAGCATTTT
NA	TRBV15	TRBJ1-2	NA	CATSREGRGGYTF	TGTGCCACCAGCAGAGAAGGCAGGGGTGGCTACACCTTC
TRBD2	TRBV29-1	TRBJ2-5	once	CSSSSGGETQYF	TGCTCGTCTTCTAGCGGAGGGGAGACCCAGTACTTC
NA	TRBV7-9	TRBJ1-5	NA	CASSLDGNQPQHF	TGTGCCAGCAGCTTAGACGGTAATCAGCCCCAGCATTTT
NA	TRBV11-3	TRBJ2-2	NA	CASSLSQNTGELFF	TGTGCCAGCAGCTTATCCCAGAACACCGGGGAGCTGTTTTTT
TRBD1	TRBV5-1	TRBJ2-3	NA	CASSLGQGSTDTQYF	TGCGCCAGCAGCTTGGGACAGGGGAGCACAGATACGCAGTATTTT
NA	TRBV19	TRBJ1-5	NA	CASSISTGRQPQHF	TGTGCCAGTAGTATTTCTACAGGGCGACAGCCCCAGCATTTT
NA	TRBV9	TRBJ2-1	NA	CASSPDLYNEQFF	TGTGCCAGCAGCCCAGACTTGTACAATGAGCAGTTCTTC